Below are 25 T cell receptor beta chains sequenced from a single sample in a study of blood T cell repertoires in COVID-19. The assay was immunoSEQ multiplex PCR, and TCRdb's table has in-frame clones only and misses some. The data show hundreds of thousands of clones, with 75% to 90% seen just once and approximately 2.5% held by the top ten. Specimen: PBMCs or T cells enriched from blood (not recorded which). The source is a woman younger than 30 who had recovered from COVID-19.

The V gene is TRBV29-1, the J gene TRBJ2-5; D is unclear. Germline CDR1 and CDR2: SQVTM and ANQGSEA. Trimming pared 4 bases from V and 5 bases from J, leaving 17 bases between. This CDR3 comprises 14 residues. For the CDR3, the DNA is TGCAGCGTTGGTGTGGGTGGCGGCGTGGAGACCCAGTACTTC. Amino acids: CSVGVGGGVETQYF. The whole variable domain, remainder taken from reference TRBV29-1 and TRBJ2-5, is SAVISQKPSRDICQRGTSLTIQCQVDSQVTMMFWYRQQPGQSLTLIATANQGSEATYESGFVIDKFPISRPNLTFSTLTVSNMSPEDSSIYLCSVGVGGGVETQYFGPGTRLLVL.

This chain uses TRBV4-1 with TRBJ1-5; 8 bases are a match to TRBD1. Trimming took 1 base from V and 4 from J; bases not matched to a gene: 6. This CDR3 comprises 16 residues. Germline values: CDR1 MGHRA, CDR2 YSYEKL. The CDR3 DNA reads as TGCGCCAGCAGCCAAGGAGGGGGGGACAGGAATCAGCCCCAGCATTTT. This codes for CASSQGGGDRNQPQHF.

The chain combines TRBV7-8 with TRBJ1-5; the D is unclear. The CDR3 is 15 amino acids. Trimming pared 5 bases from V and 2 bases from J, leaving 13 bases between. Germline lookup yields CDR1 SGHVS and CDR2 FQNEAQ. CDR3 DNA: TGTGCCAGCAGCCCCGATCTAGGCGGCAATCAGCCCCAGCATTTT. It encodes CASSPDLGGNQPQHF.

The rearrangement joins TRBV28 to TRBJ2-3; 7 positions match TRBD2. Trimming cost V 5 bases and J 1 base; bases outside gene matches: 9. Germline V gives CDR1 MDHEN, CDR2 SYDVKM. The CDR3 spans 16 residues. CDR3 sequence (DNA): TGTGCCAGCAGTCTCGGGAGCGGGGTGGGCACAGATACGCAGTATTTT. Translating gives CASSLGSGVGTDTQYF.

The genes are TRBV29-1 and TRBJ2-5, with D perhaps TRBD1 or TRBD2 (6 bases each). This CDR3 has 11 amino acids. The germline V gene encodes CDR1 SQVTM and CDR2 ANQGSEA. The CDR3 sequence: CTAGHPETQYF. The CDR3 nucleotides read TGCACCGCGGGACACCCCGAGACCCAGTACTTC.

This clone was counted a few times. J is TRBJ2-1 and V is TRBV5-1; weak D call: TRBD2 (7 bases). V gave up 5 bases and J gave up 5 bases, with 11 bases separating them. The CDR3 has 13 residues. Germline CDR1 is SGHRS and CDR2 is YFSETQ. This CDR3 reads CASRAGDNNEQFF. CDR3 nucleotide sequence: TGCGCCAGCAGGGCGGGGGACAACAATGAGCAGTTCTTC.

V and J are TRBV6-1 and TRBJ1-3; 7 nucleotides match TRBD1. After removal of 3 bases from V and 4 bases from J, the junction contained 6 bases not matched to a gene. CDR3 size: 15 residues. Germline V gene lookup returns CDR1 MNHNS and CDR2 SASEGT. The CDR3 bases are TGTGCCAGCAGTGAGACAGGGCTAGGGGGAAACACCATATATTTT. Protein product: CASSETGLGGNTIYF.

The rearrangement links TRBV5-5 to TRBJ2-5; D not resolved. The CDR3 is made up of 15 amino acids. The germline CDR1 and CDR2 sequences are SGHKS and YYEKEE (reference sequence). V lost 2 bases and J 2 bases, leaving 13 bases between the germline ends. CDR3 DNA sequence: TGTGCCAGCAGCTTCCTGGGCTCTCCACAAGAGACCCAGTACTTC. Translation gives CASSFLGSPQETQYF.

This chain uses TRBV3-1 (or the pseudogene TRBV3-2) with TRBJ1-1; 8 bases agree with TRBD1. Germline CDR1 LGHDT, CDR2 YNNKEL (reference sequence). This CDR3 has 14 amino acids. V lost 4 bases to trimming and J lost 5 bases; unmatched junction nucleotides: 6. This CDR3 is CASSRTGLKTEAFF. Written as DNA, the CDR3 is TGTGCCAGCAGCCGGACAGGGCTAAAGACTGAAGCTTTCTTT.

The J gene is TRBJ2-3, the V gene TRBV9; TRBD2 might be the D (8 bases). V dropped 4 bases and J dropped 4 bases, with 19 bases sitting between them. There are 16 residues in the CDR3. CDR1 is SGDLS, CDR2 YYNGEE, per germline. Here the CDR3 DNA reads TGTGCCAGCAGCCTCGAGACAGGGCGGGGGGCAGATACGCAGTATTTT. Protein sequence: CASSLETGRGADTQYF.

The chain recombines TRBV3-1 (or the pseudogene TRBV3-2) with TRBJ1-1; 12 nucleotides match TRBD1. The V gene's germline CDR1 is LGHDT and CDR2 YNNKEL (reference sequence). CDR3 length: 14 amino acids. The V and J ends lost 5 bases and 5 bases, in that order; junction bases with no gene match: 3. The CDR3 DNA follows: TGTGCCAGCAGCTTGGGACAGGGGGCAACTGAAGCTTTCTTT. The encoded protein is CASSLGQGATEAFF.

This rearrangement joins TRBV6-5 to TRBJ2-2, with D perhaps matching TRBD1 (5 bases). V was clipped by 8 bases and J by 3 bases, with 13 bases between them. Germline V gene sequence: CDR1 MNHEY, CDR2 SVGAGI. CDR3 size: 14 residues. CDR3 region: CASVMLGDTGELFF. CDR3 coding DNA: TGTGCCAGCGTAATGTTAGGGGACACCGGGGAGCTGTTTTTT.

This CDR3 reads CASSFRTGGYGYTF. The DNA of the CDR3 is TGCGCCAGCAGCTTTCGGACAGGCGGCTATGGCTACACCTTC. This rearrangement joins TRBV5-1 to TRBJ1-2, with 7 bases aligning to TRBD1. Germline V gene data show CDR1 as SGHRS and CDR2 as YFSETQ. The CDR3 covers 14 residues. J lost 4 bases, V lost 2 bases, and 5 bases had no gene match.

The rearrangement links TRBV3-1 (or the pseudogene TRBV3-2) to TRBJ1-5; a weak D match, TRBD1 (6 bases). Trimming removed 2 bases at V and 2 bases at J, with 19 bases between. Germline assignment: CDR1 LGHDT and CDR2 YNNKEL (reference sequence). The CDR3 runs 18 residues. DNA of the CDR3: TGTGCCAGCAGCCAATCTTCGGCAGGGGTCGGTGGCAATCAGCCCCAGCATTTT. It encodes CASSQSSAGVGGNQPQHF.

V gene TRBV18 combines with J gene TRBJ1-2; TRBD1 might be the D (5 bases). Germline lookup yields CDR1 KGHSH and CDR2 LQKENI. Trimming shortened V by 1 base and J by 3 bases, and 9 bases separated the two germline ends. The CDR3 runs 14 residues. CDR3 bases: TGTGCCAGCTCACCACACGACAGATACTATGGCTACACCTTC. Translating gives CASSPHDRYYGYTF.

The CDR3 spells CASSFSLYGYTF. CDR3 in DNA: TGTGCCAGCAGTTTTTCTTTATATGGCTACACCTTC. The rearrangement links TRBV6-2 or TRBV6-3 to TRBJ1-2; D is unresolved. Germline CDR1 and CDR2: MNHEY and SVGEGT. The CDR3 is 12 amino acids. V shed 4 bases and J shed 5 bases, with 8 bases lying between them.

The genes are TRBV5-1 and TRBJ1-2; no firm D call. Germline CDR1 reads SGHRS; CDR2 reads YFSETQ. The CDR3 sequence is 12 residues long. With 6 bases removed from V and 6 bases from J, the gap between germline ends came to 12 bases. CDR3 region: CASTLHGDGYTF. The CDR3 DNA follows: TGCGCCAGCACGCTACATGGAGATGGCTACACCTTC. Full variable domain (remainder filled in from reference TRBV5-1 and TRBJ1-2): KAGVTQTPRYLIKTRGQQVTLSCSPISGHRSVSWYQQTPGQGLQFLFEYFSETQRNKGNFPGRFSGRQFSNSRSEMNVSTLELGDSALYLCASTLHGDGYTFGSGTRLTVV.

The chain is built from TRBV7-6 and TRBJ2-2; tentative D call: TRBD2 (7 bases). Germline V gene lookup returns CDR1 SGHVS and CDR2 FNYEAQ. The CDR3 covers 15 residues. Trimming stripped 1 base from V and 4 bases from J, with 10 bases between. CDR3 sequence (DNA): TGTGCCAGCAGCTTAGTGGGGGGGGCCACCGGGGAGCTGTTTTTT. Translation gives CASSLVGGATGELFF.

This chain links TRBV11-2 with TRBJ2-5, with a tentative D call TRBD2 (6 bases). V lost 1 base and J 4 bases, leaving 16 bases between the germline ends. The CDR3 loop spans 16 amino acids. Germline-derived CDR1 and CDR2 are SGHAT and FQNNGV. CDR3 amino acids: CASSLVGGTSGETQYF. The CDR3 DNA is TGTGCCAGCAGCTTAGTCGGCGGGACTTCCGGAGAGACCCAGTACTTC.

The V gene is TRBV19, the J gene TRBJ2-5; a possible D gene is TRBD1 (6 bases). The CDR3 has 14 residues. V gave up 1 base and J gave up 5 bases, with 11 bases separating them. Germline V gene lookup returns CDR1 LNHDA and CDR2 SQIVND (reference sequence). CDR3: CASSIVQGGETQYF. CDR3 sequence (DNA): TGTGCCAGTAGTATAGTACAGGGTGGCGAGACCCAGTACTTC.

The chain recombines TRBV13 with TRBJ2-3; D gene ambiguous. V was cut by 5 bases and J by 0 bases, with 9 bases left in between. This CDR3 has 14 amino acids. The germline V gene has CDR1 PRHDT and CDR2 FYEKMQ (reference sequence). DNA of the CDR3: TGTGCCAGCAGCCACAGTTCTAGCACAGATACGCAGTATTTT. Residues: CASSHSSSTDTQYF.

The rearrangement joins TRBV9 to TRBJ2-2; D is perhaps TRBD2 (5 bases). Germline CDR1 SGDLS, CDR2 YYNGEE. The CDR3 loop spans 16 amino acids. The V gene lost 0 bases and the J gene lost 5 bases, with 14 bases spanning the gap. The CDR3 here is CASSVARLAGTGELFF. In nucleotides, the CDR3 is TGTGCCAGCAGCGTAGCTAGGCTAGCCGGTACCGGGGAGCTGTTTTTT.

J is TRBJ1-2 and V is TRBV5-1, with 7 positions matching TRBD1. Germline loops: CDR1 SGHRS, CDR2 YFSETQ. Trimming removed 4 bases from V and 2 bases from J; junction bases left unmatched: 5. CDR3 size: 14 residues. The CDR3 reads CASSPEQGNYGYTF. In nucleotides, the CDR3 is TGCGCCAGCAGCCCCGAACAGGGGAACTATGGCTACACCTTC. Combining the CDR3 with reference TRBV5-1 and TRBJ1-2 gives the whole variable domain KAGVTQTPRYLIKTRGQQVTLSCSPISGHRSVSWYQQTPGQGLQFLFEYFSETQRNKGNFPGRFSGRQFSNSRSEMNVSTLELGDSALYLCASSPEQGNYGYTFGSGTRLTVV.

The chain recombines TRBV11-2 with TRBJ2-7; TRBD1 might be the D (6 bases). CDR3 size: 14 residues. The V and J ends lost 5 bases and 0 bases respectively, with 11 bases between them. Germline loops: CDR1 SGHAT, CDR2 FQNNGV. This CDR3 reads CASSPGTNSYEQYF. In DNA, the CDR3 is TGTGCCAGCAGCCCCGGGACAAACTCCTACGAGCAGTACTTC.

The V and J genes are TRBV1 and TRBJ1-2; the tabulated D call, TRBD1, remains unverified against the DNA. TRBV1 is noted as a pseudogene. The CDR3 has 15 amino acids. The CDR3 DNA sequence: TGCACCAGCAGCCGAGGACAGGGAGCTAACTATGGCTACACCTTC. Residues: CTSSRGQGANYGYTF.